This record looks at one T cell receptor (beta chain) sequence and its context. Its antigen is not known. This sample is part of a study of T cell repertoires in cytomegalovirus infection. From the reads, TCRdb called clonotypes with MiXCR, one entry per CDR3 protein. This repertoire shows approximately 750,000 distinct CDR3 sequences, 35% found once; its top ten account for around 2.6%. Whole-study results and caveats: In two of eight donors, the top clonotype was HLA-C-restricted CMV-specific.

Germline values: CDR1 SGHAT, CDR2 FQNNGV. There are 14 residues in the CDR3. V shed 1 base and J 5 bases; nucleotides not matched to a gene: 4. The chain combines TRBV11-2 with TRBJ1-1; 7 bases are a match to TRBD1. Material: PBMCs. The clonotype comes from a human donor in good health (CMV status not recorded). Some clones in this sample may be carry-over from other donors' samples. Here the CDR3 DNA reads TGTGCCAGCAGCTTAGTGACAGGGAGGACTGAAGCTTTCTTT. Amino acids: CASSLVTGRTEAFF.